Below, 10 T cell receptor beta chains from the same sample are listed, as sequenced in a study of blood T cell repertoires in COVID-19. Sequencing was performed with immunoSEQ multiplex PCR; in TCRdb, only in-frame clones are kept and a portion is missing. The sample lists about 20,000 clones; 86% were seen once. The sample comprised peripheral blood. The source is a man aged 45-60 years with active COVID-19.

The chain uses TRBV11-2 and TRBJ1-2; D is uncertain. The CDR3 has 14 residues. Trimming shortened V by 1 base and J by 5 bases, and 11 bases separated the two germline ends. CDR1 and CDR2 (germline): SGHAT, FQNNGV. The CDR3 region has the DNA TGTGCCAGCAGCTTAGTCCGGGATGGGTATGGCTACACCTTC. Translated: CASSLVRDGYGYTF.

This clone was recorded a few times. J is TRBJ1-4 and V is TRBV5-4, with a possible D match to TRBD1 (6 bases). The length of the CDR3 is 15 residues. Germline CDR1 reads SGHNT; CDR2 reads YYREEE (reference sequence). Trimming took off 9 bases at V and 1 base at J, with 16 bases between the two ends. DNA of the CDR3: TGTGCCACCGCGGACAGTTATATAACTAATGAAAAACTGTTTTTT. Protein product: CATADSYITNEKLFF.

The chain uses TRBV15 and TRBJ2-7, with a tentative D call TRBD2 (5 bases). The germline V gene encodes CDR1 LNHNV and CDR2 YYDKDF (reference sequence). V shed 4 bases and J shed 3 bases, with 13 bases lying between them. The CDR3 loop spans 14 amino acids. CDR3 loop: CATSIRLLDYEQYF. The CDR3 DNA follows: TGTGCCACCAGCATTCGGCTACTAGACTACGAGCAGTACTTC.

The chain carries TRBV3-1 (or the pseudogene TRBV3-2) and TRBJ1-1; TRBD1 matches 9 bases. Germline trimming cut 4 bases from V and 6 bases from J; bases unmatched to any gene: 3. The CDR3 runs to 13 residues. In germline, CDR1 is LGHDT, CDR2 YNNKEL (reference sequence). Written as DNA, the CDR3 is TGTGCCAGCAGCCGGGACAGGGTCTCTGAAGCTTTCTTT. Translated, it gives CASSRDRVSEAFF.

The rearrangement joins TRBV7-2 to TRBJ2-1; TRBD1 is a possible D gene (6 bases). Germline loops: CDR1 SGHTA, CDR2 FQGNSA. V shed 6 bases and J shed 5 bases, with 17 bases lying between them. This CDR3 is 15 amino acids long. The CDR3 is CASRLTPGQHNEQFF. CDR3 nucleotide sequence: TGTGCCAGCAGGCTTACCCCGGGACAACACAATGAGCAGTTCTTC.

V usage is TRBV5-4 and J usage is TRBJ1-2; perhaps TRBD1 as D (5 bases). Germline CDR1 is SGHNT and CDR2 is YYREEE (reference sequence). The CDR3 loop spans 14 amino acids. Trimming shortened V by 0 bases and J by 7 bases, and 13 bases separated the two germline ends. The CDR3, as DNA: TGTGCCAGCAGCTTGGGACCAGAAACAGGTGGCTACACCTTC. Amino acid sequence: CASSLGPETGGYTF.

This chain joins TRBV19 and TRBJ1-1; D is unclear. From germline, CDR1 is LNHDA and CDR2 SQIVND (reference sequence). The CDR3 covers 16 residues. V dropped 1 base and J dropped 5 bases, with 17 bases sitting between them. The CDR3 sequence is CASSIGSGHRRTEAFF. DNA for the CDR3: TGTGCCAGTAGTATAGGTTCCGGCCACAGAAGGACTGAAGCTTTCTTT. Full variable domain (missing parts from reference TRBV19 and TRBJ1-1): DGGITQSPKYLFRKEGQNVTLSCEQNLNHDAMYWYRQDPGQGLRLIYYSQIVNDFQKGDIAEGYSVSREKKESFPLTVTSAQKNPTAFYLCASSIGSGHRRTEAFFGQGTRLTVV.

The CDR3 spells CASSLGPPGGYEQYF. For the CDR3, the DNA is TGTGCCAGCAGCTTAGGCCCACCCGGGGGCTACGAGCAGTACTTC. The chain links TRBV11-2 to TRBJ2-7; TRBD2 is a possible D gene (6 bases). V was cut by 1 base and J by 3 bases, with 13 bases left in between. CDR1 is SGHAT and CDR2 is FQNNGV in the germline V gene. The CDR3 is 15 amino acids. The whole variable domain, remainder taken from reference TRBV11-2 and TRBJ2-7, is EAGVAQSPRYKIIEKRQSVAFWCNPISGHATLYWYQQILGQGPKLLIQFQNNGVVDDSQLPKDRFSAERLKGVDSTLKIQPAKLEDSAVYLCASSLGPPGGYEQYFGPGTRLTVT.

J is TRBJ1-1 and V is TRBV7-8; TRBD1 is a possible D gene (5 bases). V was clipped by 3 bases and J by 11 bases, with 16 bases between them. The germline gives CDR1 SGHVS, CDR2 FQNEAQ. The CDR3 extends over 13 amino acids. CDR3 sequence reads: CASSFDSPVNAFF. In nucleotides, the CDR3 is TGTGCCAGCAGCTTCGACAGCCCTGTGAACGCTTTCTTT.

This clone was observed a single time. The chain couples TRBV6-5 to TRBJ1-5; TRBD1 matches 7 bases. Germline-derived CDR1 and CDR2 are MNHEY and SVGAGI. J was trimmed by 2 bases and V by 6 bases; bases with no gene match: 7. The CDR3 is 15 residues long. For the CDR3, the DNA is TGTGCCAGCAGCCCCACAGGGGACGGCAATCAGCCCCAGCATTTT. Translating gives CASSPTGDGNQPQHF.